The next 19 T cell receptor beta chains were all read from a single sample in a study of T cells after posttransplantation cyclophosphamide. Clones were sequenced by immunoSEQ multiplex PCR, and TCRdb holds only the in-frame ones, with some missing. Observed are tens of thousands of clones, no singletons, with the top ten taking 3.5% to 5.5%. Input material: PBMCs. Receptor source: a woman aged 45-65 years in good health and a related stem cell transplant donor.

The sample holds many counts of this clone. The CDR3 DNA follows: TGTGCCAGCACTAACTACGAGCAGTACTTC. This codes for CASTNYEQYF. The chain has TRBV2 and TRBJ2-7; D unresolved. Germline-derived CDR1 and CDR2 are SNHLY and FYNNEI. This CDR3 has 10 amino acids. V was shortened by 7 bases and J by 3 bases, with 4 bases between the two germline ends.

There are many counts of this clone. This CDR3 is CSVTRTGRLGPPLHF. The CDR3 DNA is TGCAGCGTTACACGGACAGGCCGGTTAGGGCCACCCCTCCACTTT. J is TRBJ1-6 and V is TRBV29-1; 7 bases line up with TRBD1. J gave up 11 bases and V 5 bases, and 15 bases lay outside the gene matches. Germline-derived CDR1 and CDR2 are SQVTM and ANQGSEA. The CDR3 has 15 residues.

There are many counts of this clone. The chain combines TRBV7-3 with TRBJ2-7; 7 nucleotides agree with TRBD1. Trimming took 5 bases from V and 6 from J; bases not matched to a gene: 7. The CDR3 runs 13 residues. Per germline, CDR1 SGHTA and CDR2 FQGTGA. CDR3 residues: CASSPTGNGEQYF. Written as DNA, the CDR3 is TGTGCCAGCAGCCCGACAGGGAACGGCGAGCAGTACTTC.

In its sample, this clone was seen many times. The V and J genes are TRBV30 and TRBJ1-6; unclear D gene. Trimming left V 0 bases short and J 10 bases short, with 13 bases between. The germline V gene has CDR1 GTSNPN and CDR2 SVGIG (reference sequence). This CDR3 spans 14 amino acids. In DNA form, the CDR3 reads TGTGCCTGGAGTGTTGGTGCGGAGGAGTCACCCCTCCACTTT. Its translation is CAWSVGAEESPLHF.

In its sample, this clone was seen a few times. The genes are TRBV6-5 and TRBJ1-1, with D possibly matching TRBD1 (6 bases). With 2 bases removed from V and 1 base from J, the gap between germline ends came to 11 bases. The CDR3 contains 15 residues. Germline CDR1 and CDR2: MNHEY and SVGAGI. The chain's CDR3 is CASSYPPGQNTEAFF. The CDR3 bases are TGTGCCAGCAGTTACCCTCCGGGACAGAACACTGAAGCTTTCTTT.

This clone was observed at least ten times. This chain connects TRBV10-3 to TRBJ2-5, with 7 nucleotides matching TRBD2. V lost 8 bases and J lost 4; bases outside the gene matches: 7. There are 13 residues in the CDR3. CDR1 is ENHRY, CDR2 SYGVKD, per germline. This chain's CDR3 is CAIGPSGGETQYF. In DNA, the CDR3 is TGTGCCATCGGGCCGTCGGGGGGAGAGACCCAGTACTTC.

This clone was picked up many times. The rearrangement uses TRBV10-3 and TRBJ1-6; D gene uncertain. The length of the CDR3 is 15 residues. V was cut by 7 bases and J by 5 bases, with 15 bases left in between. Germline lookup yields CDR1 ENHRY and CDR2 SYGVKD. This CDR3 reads CAIKEEAGNNSPLHF. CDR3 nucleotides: TGTGCCATCAAAGAGGAGGCCGGCAATAATTCACCCCTCCACTTT.

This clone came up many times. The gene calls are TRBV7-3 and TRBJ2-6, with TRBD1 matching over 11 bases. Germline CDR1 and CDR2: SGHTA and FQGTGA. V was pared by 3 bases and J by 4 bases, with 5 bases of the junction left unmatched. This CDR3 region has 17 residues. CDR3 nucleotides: TGTGCCAGCAGCTTCGGACAGGGGGCAGTGGGGGCCAACGTCCTGACTTTC. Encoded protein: CASSFGQGAVGANVLTF.

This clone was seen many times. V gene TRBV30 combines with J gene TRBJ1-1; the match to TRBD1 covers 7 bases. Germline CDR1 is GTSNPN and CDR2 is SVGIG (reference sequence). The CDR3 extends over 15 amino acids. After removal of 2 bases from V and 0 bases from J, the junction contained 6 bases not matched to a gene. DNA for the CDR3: TGTGCCTGGAGTCGGGACAGCTACATGAACACTGAAGCTTTCTTT. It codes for CAWSRDSYMNTEAFF.

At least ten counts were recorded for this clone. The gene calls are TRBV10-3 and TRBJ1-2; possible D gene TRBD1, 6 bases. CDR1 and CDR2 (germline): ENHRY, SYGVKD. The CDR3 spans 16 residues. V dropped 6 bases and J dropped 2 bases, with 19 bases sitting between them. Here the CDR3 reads CAIRSLGGGGNYGYTF. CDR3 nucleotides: TGTGCCATCAGGAGCCTAGGGGGGGGTGGAAACTATGGCTACACCTTC.

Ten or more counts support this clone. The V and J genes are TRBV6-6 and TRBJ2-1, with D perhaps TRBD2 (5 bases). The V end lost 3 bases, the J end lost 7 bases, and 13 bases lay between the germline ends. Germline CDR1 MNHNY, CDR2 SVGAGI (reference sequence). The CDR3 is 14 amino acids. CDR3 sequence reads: CASSYSLRGNEQFF. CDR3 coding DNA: TGTGCCAGCAGTTATTCGTTACGGGGAAATGAGCAGTTCTTC.

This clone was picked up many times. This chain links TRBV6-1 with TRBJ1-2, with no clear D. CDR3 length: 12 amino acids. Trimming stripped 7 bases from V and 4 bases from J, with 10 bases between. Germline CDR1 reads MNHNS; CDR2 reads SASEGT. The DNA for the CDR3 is TGTGCCAGCACTGGCGGATCCTATGGCTACACCTTC. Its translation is CASTGGSYGYTF.

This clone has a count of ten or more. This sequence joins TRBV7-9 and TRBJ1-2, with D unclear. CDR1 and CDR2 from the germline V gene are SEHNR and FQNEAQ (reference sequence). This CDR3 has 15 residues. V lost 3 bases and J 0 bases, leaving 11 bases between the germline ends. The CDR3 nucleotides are TGTGCCAGCAGCTTTTCGGACTTTTCTAACTATGGCTACACCTTC. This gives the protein CASSFSDFSNYGYTF.

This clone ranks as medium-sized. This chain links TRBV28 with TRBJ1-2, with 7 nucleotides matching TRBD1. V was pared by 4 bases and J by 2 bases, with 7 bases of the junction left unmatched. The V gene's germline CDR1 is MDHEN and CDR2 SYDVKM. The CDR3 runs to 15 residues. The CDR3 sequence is CASSSAGGGNYGYTF. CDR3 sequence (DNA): TGTGCCAGCAGTTCCGCGGGAGGGGGCAACTATGGCTACACCTTC.

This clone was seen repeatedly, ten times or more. The CDR3 DNA reads as TGTGCCAGCAGCGGACAGCAGGCCACTGAAGCTTTCTTT. Amino acids: CASSGQQATEAFF. The chain is built from TRBV7-3 and TRBJ1-1; D is perhaps TRBD1 (6 bases). This CDR3 has 13 residues. V gave up 5 bases and J gave up 4 bases, with 11 bases separating them. The V gene's germline CDR1 is SGHTA and CDR2 FQGTGA.

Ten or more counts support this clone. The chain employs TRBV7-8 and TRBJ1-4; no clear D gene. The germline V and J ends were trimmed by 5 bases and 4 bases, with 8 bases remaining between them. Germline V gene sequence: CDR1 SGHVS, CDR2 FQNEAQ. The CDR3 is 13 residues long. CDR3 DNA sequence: TGTGCCAGCAGCCCCGTTTTTAATGAAAAACTGTTTTTT. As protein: CASSPVFNEKLFF.

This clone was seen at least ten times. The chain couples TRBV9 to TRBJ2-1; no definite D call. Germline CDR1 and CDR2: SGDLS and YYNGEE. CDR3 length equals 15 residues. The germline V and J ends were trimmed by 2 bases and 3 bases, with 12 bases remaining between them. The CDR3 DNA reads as TGTGCCAGCAGCGTCCAACTCCCGGGCTACAATGAGCAGTTCTTC. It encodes CASSVQLPGYNEQFF.

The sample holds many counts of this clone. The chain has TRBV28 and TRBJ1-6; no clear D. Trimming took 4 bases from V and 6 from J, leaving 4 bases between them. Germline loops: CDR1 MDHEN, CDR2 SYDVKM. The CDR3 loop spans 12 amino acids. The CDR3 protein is CASSSVNSPLHF. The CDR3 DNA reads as TGTGCCAGCAGTTCAGTTAATTCACCCCTCCACTTT. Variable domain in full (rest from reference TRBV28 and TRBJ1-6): DVKVTQSSRYLVKRTGEKVFLECVQDMDHENMFWYRQDPGLGLRLIYFSYDVKMKEKGDIPEGYSVSREKKERFSLILESASTNQTSMYLCASSSVNSPLHFGNGTRLTVT.

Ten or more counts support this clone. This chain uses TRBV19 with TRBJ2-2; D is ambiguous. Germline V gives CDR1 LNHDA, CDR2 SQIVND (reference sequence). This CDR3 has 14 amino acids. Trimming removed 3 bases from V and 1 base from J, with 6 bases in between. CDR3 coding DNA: TGTGCCAGTAGTATCATCCAGAACACCGGGGAGCTGTTTTTT. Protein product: CASSIIQNTGELFF.